These 28 T cell receptor beta chains came from one sample sequenced in a study of human T cells and chemical hapten exposure. TCRdb reprocessed the RACE reads with MiXCR, giving one entry per CDR3 protein. The sample has some 91,000 distinct CDR3 sequences, 27% seen once. Time point of the sample: patch test 3, about 24 weeks after DPC sensitization. Treatment noted: therapeutic diphenylcyclopropenone sensitization with weekly scalp DPC. Here the sequenced sample was whole blood, taken in connection with sensitization to the hapten diphenylcyclopropenone (DPC). The origin of the receptors is a man aged 35 to 55 with alopecia areata. Some clones in this sample may be carry-over from other donors' samples.

This clonotype has just a few counts. This sequence joins TRBV14 and TRBJ1-3; TRBD1 aligns across 9 bases. The J segment lost 4 bases and the V segment lost 6 bases, leaving 16 bases of the junction unmatched. The CDR3 has 18 residues. Germline assignment: CDR1 SGHDN and CDR2 FVKESK. CDR3 region: CASRLPGRGTGYGNTIYF. The CDR3 DNA is TGTGCCAGCAGGCTACCGGGACGAGGGACAGGGTACGGAAACACCATATATTTT.

The rearrangement uses TRBV20-1 and TRBJ2-1; 11 bases fit TRBD2. The CDR3 totals 15 residues. Trimming at V came to 5 bases and at J to 3 bases, leaving 6 bases not matched to a gene. Germline assignment: CDR1 DFQATT and CDR2 SNEGSKA (reference sequence). As DNA, the CDR3 is TGCAGTGCTTGCCGACTAGCGGGAAACTACAATGAGCAGTTCTTC. It is translated as CSACRLAGNYNEQFF.

CDR3 protein: CSARDRAGRQPQHF. The CDR3 DNA sequence: TGCAGTGCTAGAGATAGGGCAGGGCGTCAGCCCCAGCATTTT. The V gene is TRBV20-1, the J gene TRBJ1-5; TRBD1 is a possible D gene (5 bases). CDR3 length equals 14 residues. CDR1 DFQATT and CDR2 SNEGSKA come from the germline V gene (reference sequence). V lost 0 bases, J lost 6 bases, and 12 bases lay in between.

The V and J genes are TRBV12-3 or TRBV12-4 and TRBJ2-3; 8 bases are shared with TRBD1. Unmatched junction bases numbered 11, after V lost 5 bases and J lost 4 bases. This CDR3 has 16 residues. Here the CDR3 reads CASSLIRTGTADTQYF. CDR3 nucleotide sequence: TGTGCCAGCAGTCTCATCAGGACAGGGACCGCAGATACGCAGTATTTT.

Many counts were recorded for this clonotype. The gene calls are TRBV18 and TRBJ1-5; D gene ambiguous. With 0 bases removed from V and 4 bases from J, the gap between germline ends came to 7 bases. This CDR3 spans 14 amino acids. The germline V gene encodes CDR1 KGHSH and CDR2 LQKENI. The CDR3 spells CASSPPGTNQPQHF. CDR3 DNA sequence: TGTGCCAGCTCACCACCCGGAACTAATCAGCCCCAGCATTTT.

This clonotype has more than one count but fewer than ten. The CDR3 nucleotides are TGCAGTGCGACGCCGGGACGGGATAATTCACCCCTCCACTTT. Translating gives CSATPGRDNSPLHF. J is TRBJ1-6 and V is TRBV20-1, with D possibly matching TRBD1 (5 bases). The V and J ends lost 6 bases and 5 bases respectively, with 14 bases between them. Germline-derived CDR1 and CDR2 are DFQATT and SNEGSKA (reference sequence). This CDR3 is 14 amino acids long.

This clonotype was seen more than once but under ten times. CDR3 loop: CASSFGGTGGTEAFF. The CDR3 DNA reads as TGTGCCAGCAGTTTTGGGGGGACAGGAGGAACTGAAGCTTTCTTT. The chain links TRBV28 to TRBJ1-1; 8 nucleotides match TRBD1. The CDR3 runs to 15 residues. The V gene's germline CDR1 is MDHEN and CDR2 SYDVKM. Unmatched junction bases numbered 8, after V lost 3 bases and J lost 5 bases.

This clonotype was picked up one time. The chain is built from TRBV7-6 and TRBJ2-1; 10 bases fit TRBD2. Losses at the gene ends were 3 bases for V and 9 bases for J; bases not matched to a gene: 11. Per germline, CDR1 SGHVS and CDR2 FNYEAQ. The CDR3 loop spans 16 amino acids. The CDR3 sequence is CASSFMLAGVGGEQFF. CDR3 coding DNA: TGTGCCAGCAGCTTTATGCTAGCGGGAGTGGGGGGTGAGCAGTTCTTC.

The CDR3 sequence is CASSQGGPSSGNTIYF. CDR3 DNA sequence: TGCGCCAGCAGCCAAGGGGGACCGAGCTCTGGAAACACCATATATTTT. This chain joins TRBV4-3 and TRBJ1-3; a possible D gene is TRBD1 (5 bases). This CDR3 comprises 16 residues. V dropped 1 base and J dropped 0 bases, with 10 bases sitting between them. The germline V gene has CDR1 LGHNA and CDR2 YSLEER.

This clonotype was counted only a few times. This chain links TRBV20-1 with TRBJ1-6; D not certain. The CDR3 contains 14 residues. Deletions cut 2 bases from V and 7 bases from J, with 12 bases between. CDR1 is DFQATT and CDR2 is SNEGSKA in the germline V gene (reference sequence). The CDR3 DNA sequence: TGCAGTGCTAGACCCACGGTTACGAATTCACCCCTCCACTTT. Amino acid sequence: CSARPTVTNSPLHF.

This sequence joins TRBV12-3 or TRBV12-4 and TRBJ2-3, with TRBD1 matching over 9 bases. Trimming took 10 bases from V and 4 from J; bases not matched to a gene: 9. The length of the CDR3 is 14 residues. CDR3 in amino acids: CATGLGTGPDTQYF. CDR3 bases: TGTGCCACAGGCTTAGGGACAGGGCCAGATACGCAGTATTTT.

This clonotype was found once. V usage is TRBV2 and J usage is TRBJ2-5; possible D gene TRBD1, 7 bases. The CDR3 consists of 14 residues. Trimming stripped 6 bases from V and 4 bases from J, with 15 bases between. Germline CDR1 reads SNHLY; CDR2 reads FYNNEI. CDR3 sequence: CASSANRGGETQYF. DNA for the CDR3: TGTGCCAGCAGCGCGAACAGGGGAGGAGAGACCCAGTACTTC. The full variable domain, its missing parts supplied by reference TRBV2 and TRBJ2-5, is EPEVTQTPSHQVTQMGQEVILRCVPISNHLYFYWYRQILGQKVEFLVSFYNNEISEKSEIFDDQFSVERPDGSNFTLKIRSTKLEDSAMYFCASSANRGGETQYFGPGTRLLVL.

In this sample, this clonotype turned up a few times. V usage is TRBV7-6 and J usage is TRBJ2-5; D may correspond to TRBD1 or TRBD2 (6 bases each). V lost 4 bases and J lost 7, with 16 bases in between. CDR3 length equals 14 residues. CDR1 SGHVS and CDR2 FNYEAQ come from the germline V gene. CDR3 in amino acids: CASSSGGGQATQYF. CDR3 DNA sequence: TGTGCCAGCAGCTCCGGGGGCGGGCAGGCGACCCAGTACTTC.

The chain joins TRBV2 to TRBJ2-3; 11 bases agree with TRBD2. The germline gives CDR1 SNHLY, CDR2 FYNNEI. The CDR3 contains 15 residues. Losses at the gene ends were 5 bases for V and 4 bases for J; bases not matched to a gene: 5. CDR3 DNA sequence: TGTGCCAGCAGTTTACTAGCGGGAGTCCCAGATACGCAGTATTTT. Protein product: CASSLLAGVPDTQYF.

The chain links TRBV20-1 to TRBJ2-6, with D hard to call. Germline V CDR1 and CDR2: DFQATT, SNEGSKA (reference sequence). Between the trimmed V and J ends, which lost 6 bases and 0 bases, there was a span of 12 bases. The CDR3 length is 15 residues. CDR3 region: CSASSGYSGANVLTF. The CDR3 DNA is TGCAGTGCCTCTTCGGGTTACTCTGGGGCCAACGTCCTGACTTTC.

The CDR3 nucleotides are TGTGCCAGCAGTTTATGGACTAGCGGGAGCTACGGGGAGCTGTTTTTT. Translation gives CASSLWTSGSYGELFF. V is TRBV27 and J is TRBJ2-2, with TRBD2 matching 13 bases. V lost 1 base to trimming and J lost 7 bases; unmatched junction nucleotides: 3. CDR1 is MNHEY and CDR2 is SMNVEV in the germline V gene (reference sequence). The CDR3 has 16 residues.

J is TRBJ2-7 and V is TRBV6-5; 9 nucleotides agree with TRBD1. The V gene end was trimmed by 8 bases and the J gene end by 4 bases; junction bases not matched to a gene: 12. This CDR3 contains 15 residues. The germline CDR1 and CDR2 sequences are MNHEY and SVGAGI. The CDR3 sequence is CASSRGGTGMYEQYF. The CDR3 nucleotides read TGTGCCAGCTCTAGGGGGGGGACAGGGATGTACGAGCAGTACTTC.

The chain recombines TRBV12-3 or TRBV12-4 with TRBJ1-1; 10 bases are shared with TRBD1. The CDR3 runs to 15 residues. J gave up 6 bases and V 7 bases, and 11 bases lay outside the gene matches. The CDR3 region has the DNA TGTGCCAGCACTCCGGGACAGGGGACTGGCGCTGAAGCTTTCTTT. Translating it yields CASTPGQGTGAEAFF.

For this clonotype: The DNA is left out, because the CDR3 cannot be placed on it with certainty; the CDR3 is given as TCRdb lists it. The rearrangement uses TRBV12-3 or TRBV12-4 and TRBJ1-5. The CDR3 is 14 amino acids long, termini counted. This CDR3 is CASSFGSGNQPQHF.

V gene TRBV24-1 combines with J gene TRBJ2-2; no clear D. The germline CDR1 and CDR2 sequences are KGHDR and SFDVKD. This CDR3 region has 12 residues. V was clipped by 5 bases and J by 4 bases, with 4 bases between them. The CDR3 DNA reads TGTGCCACCAGTGCGGTCACCGGGGAGCTGTTTTTT. Its protein product is CATSAVTGELFF.

This clonotype was recorded a few times. V and J are TRBV28 and TRBJ2-5; the D gene is possibly TRBD2 (6 bases). The germline V gene has CDR1 MDHEN and CDR2 SYDVKM. This CDR3 has 16 amino acids. V was cut by 4 bases and J by 4 bases, with 19 bases left in between. Here the CDR3 reads CASSSYSAGTRETQYF. DNA of the CDR3: TGTGCCAGCAGTTCCTATAGCGCGGGGACGAGAGAGACCCAGTACTTC.

This clonotype was counted between two and nine times. The V and J genes are TRBV28 and TRBJ1-1; no firm D call. V lost 5 bases and J lost 5, with 9 bases in between. The CDR3 consists of 12 residues. Germline V CDR1 and CDR2: MDHEN, SYDVKM. The DNA for the CDR3 is TGTGCCAGCAGTGTAGGTAGGACTGAAGCTTTCTTT. It is translated as CASSVGRTEAFF.

The V call is TRBV4-3, the J call TRBJ1-4; D ambiguous. CDR1 and CDR2 (germline): LGHNA, YSLEER. The CDR3 has 15 residues. V was trimmed by 0 bases and J by 5 bases, leaving 10 bases between them. The CDR3: CASSQDINRNEKLFF. The CDR3 DNA is TGCGCCAGCAGCCAAGATATAAACCGAAATGAAAAACTGTTTTTT.

This clonotype occurred a few times. The chain is built from TRBV5-5 and TRBJ2-1; 10 nucleotides agree with TRBD2. CDR3 length equals 15 residues. Germline assignment: CDR1 SGHKS and CDR2 YYEKEE (reference sequence). With V trimmed by 3 bases and J by 5 bases, 5 bases remained unmatched. The CDR3 loop is CASSSLAGVDNEQFF. CDR3 in DNA: TGTGCCAGCAGCTCCCTAGCGGGAGTGGACAATGAGCAGTTCTTC.

This CDR3 is CASSHGGPYNEQFF. In DNA, the CDR3 is TGTGCCAGCAGTCATGGGGGACCCTACAATGAGCAGTTCTTC. V and J are TRBV27 and TRBJ2-1; D could derive from TRBD1 or TRBD2 (5 bases each). CDR1 MNHEY and CDR2 SMNVEV come from the germline V gene (reference sequence). The CDR3 has 14 residues. The germline V and J ends were trimmed by 5 bases and 2 bases, with 10 bases remaining between them.

The chain joins TRBV28 to TRBJ1-1; 8 bases fit TRBD1. From germline, CDR1 is MDHEN and CDR2 SYDVKM. The CDR3 is 14 amino acids. Trimming at V came to 5 bases and at J to 3 bases, leaving 5 bases not matched to a gene. CDR3 in DNA: TGTGCCAGCAGTCGAGACAGGGGCGACACTGAAGCTTTCTTT. It is translated as CASSRDRGDTEAFF.

The chain uses TRBV28 and TRBJ2-7, with TRBD2 matching over 10 bases. Trimming removed 6 bases from V and 4 bases from J; junction bases left unmatched: 6. This CDR3 has 14 residues. Germline values: CDR1 MDHEN, CDR2 SYDVKM. In DNA, the CDR3 is TGTGCCAGCAGGATAACTAGCGGGGTGTACGAGCAGTACTTC. Its translation is CASRITSGVYEQYF.

The rearrangement links TRBV9 to TRBJ1-1; D remains ambiguous. The CDR3 has 15 residues. From germline, CDR1 is SGDLS and CDR2 YYNGEE. V lost 0 bases to trimming and J lost 1 base, with 10 bases between them. The CDR3 DNA reads as TGTGCCAGCAGCGTAGATCCAGGAACGAACACTGAAGCTTTCTTT. Its translation is CASSVDPGTNTEAFF.